This T cell receptor beta chain was retrieved from a study of shared clonotypes between healthy human individuals. Overall study context: Donors had three CD4 naive, three CD4 memory, two CD8 naive and one CD8 memory plate apiece. Notes on the study in general: Sequencing of the sorted subsets was shown by rarefaction to be incomplete despite large depth.

As to this clone: The antigen remains unidentified.

Original data processing: Filtering differed since immunoSEQ provided only junctions, with no quality scores. Data came from immunoSEQ multiplex PCR; TCRdb stores just in-frame clones and leaves some out. D and trimming were read from the DNA, whereas the V and J calls and clone size are those reported in that table. The repertoire has more than 400,000 clones, 90% to 97% of them found once; the top ten carry about 0.057%. This CDR3 is 17 amino acids long. The germline gives CDR1 MGHRA, CDR2 YSYEKL. The trim removed 0 bases at V and 4 bases at J, leaving 9 bases unmatched. The specimen sequenced was naive CD4+ T cells sorted from blood. Subset: CD45RA+ positively selected. The source of this sequence is a woman in her 30s in good health. V gene TRBV4-1 combines with J gene TRBJ2-1; TRBD2 agrees at 7 bases. The CDR3 region has the DNA TGCGCCAGCAGCCAAGATAGGGACTATGCTCGTTACAATGAGCAGTTCTTC. It encodes CASSQDRDYARYNEQFF.